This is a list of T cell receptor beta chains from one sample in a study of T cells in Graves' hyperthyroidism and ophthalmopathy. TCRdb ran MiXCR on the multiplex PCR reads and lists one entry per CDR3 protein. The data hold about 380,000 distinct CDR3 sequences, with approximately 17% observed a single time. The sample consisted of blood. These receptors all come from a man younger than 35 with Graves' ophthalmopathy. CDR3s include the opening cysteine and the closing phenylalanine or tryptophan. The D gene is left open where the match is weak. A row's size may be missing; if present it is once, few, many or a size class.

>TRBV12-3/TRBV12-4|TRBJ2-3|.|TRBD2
CASSTSGDTQYF
TGTGCCAGCAGTACTAGCGGGGATACGCAGTATTTT
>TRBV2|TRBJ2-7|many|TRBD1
CATRLDRDRGYEQYF
TGTGCCACCCGCCTCGACCGGGACAGGGGGTACGAGCAGTACTTC
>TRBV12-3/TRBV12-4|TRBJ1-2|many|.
CASSLASGTPNYGYTF
TGTGCCAGCAGTTTAGCCTCCGGGACGCCTAACTATGGCTACACCTTC
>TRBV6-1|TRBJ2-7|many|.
CASRAGHLYEQYF
TGTGCCAGCAGGGCGGGACACCTATACGAGCAGTACTTC
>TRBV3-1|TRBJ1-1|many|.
CASSQVGGGSEAFF
TGTGCCAGCAGCCAAGTTGGGGGAGGGAGTGAAGCTTTCTTT
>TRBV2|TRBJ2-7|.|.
CASSGVDPPHEQYF
TGTGCCAGCAGTGGGGTAGACCCACCCCACGAGCAGTACTTC
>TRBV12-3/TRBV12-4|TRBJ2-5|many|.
CASTTGPETQYF
TGTGCCAGCACCACAGGGCCAGAGACCCAGTACTTC
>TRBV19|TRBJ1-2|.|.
CASEDRRGVNYGYTF
TGTGCCAGTGAAGACAGGAGGGGAGTTAACTATGGCTACACCTTC
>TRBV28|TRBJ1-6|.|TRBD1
CASRQTGGEFSPLHF
TGTGCCAGCAGACAGACAGGGGGCGAGTTTTCACCCCTCCACTTT
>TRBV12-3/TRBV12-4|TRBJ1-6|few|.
CASSLNGPGLSSYNSPLHF
TGTGCCAGCAGTTTAAACGGGCCAGGGCTTAGCTCCTATAATTCACCCCTCCACTTT
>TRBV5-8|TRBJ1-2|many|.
CASSSSGGLGYTF
TGTGCCAGCAGCTCCAGTGGGGGGCTAGGCTACACCTTC
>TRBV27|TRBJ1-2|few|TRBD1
CASSPLGQGENYGYTF
TGTGCCAGCAGTCCACTGGGACAGGGGGAAAACTATGGCTACACCTTC
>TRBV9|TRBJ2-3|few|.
CASSPRDGPDTQYF
TGTGCCAGCAGCCCCCGGGACGGTCCAGATACGCAGTATTTT
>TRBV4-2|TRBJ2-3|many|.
CASSHWGGAGDTQYF
TGTGCCAGCAGCCATTGGGGGGGGGCGGGAGATACGCAGTATTTT
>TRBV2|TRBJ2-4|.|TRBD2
CASIGGAKNIQYF
TGTGCCAGCATCGGGGGGGCCAAAAACATTCAGTACTTC
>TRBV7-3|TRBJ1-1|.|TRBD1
CASRGDRGNTEAFF
TGTGCCAGCAGAGGGGACAGGGGGAACACTGAAGCTTTCTTT
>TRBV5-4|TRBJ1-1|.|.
CASSLGLGRVDTEAFF
TGTGCCAGCAGCTTGGGTCTGGGCAGGGTCGACACTGAAGCTTTCTTT